A single sample gave rise to the 29 T cell receptor beta chains below, sequenced in a study of blood T cell repertoires in COVID-19. The repertoire was sequenced with immunoSEQ multiplex PCR; TCRdb's copy has only in-frame clones and lacks some. The sample lists about 250,000 clones; approximately 89% were seen once. Material for sequencing was peripheral blood. Receptor source: a woman in her twenties or thirties with COVID-19, enrolled during active disease.

This clone was detected only once. Here the CDR3 DNA reads TGTGCCAGCAGCCAAGCTACGAGGACAGGGGAAGAGACCCAGTACTTC. Translated, it gives CASSQATRTGEETQYF. V and J are TRBV3-1 (or the pseudogene TRBV3-2) and TRBJ2-5, with 9 bases lining up with TRBD1. V shed 1 base and J 3 bases; nucleotides not matched to a gene: 6. Looked up from germline, CDR1 is LGHDT and CDR2 is YNNKEL (reference sequence). CDR3 length: 16 amino acids.

The chain employs TRBV5-1 and TRBJ2-2, with TRBD2 matching 10 bases. With V trimmed by 4 bases and J by 5 bases, 5 bases remained unmatched. CDR3 size: 15 residues. CDR1 and CDR2 from the germline V gene are SGHRS and YFSETQ. CDR3 DNA: TGCGCCAGCAGCCGACTAGCGGGCGGGACCGGGGAGCTGTTTTTT. Translating gives CASSRLAGGTGELFF.

The chain joins TRBV6-5 to TRBJ1-2, with D unresolved. V dropped 6 bases and J dropped 4 bases, with 6 bases sitting between them. Germline V CDR1 and CDR2: MNHEY, SVGAGI. CDR3 size: 11 residues. This CDR3 reads CASRGGYGYTF. CDR3 sequence (DNA): TGTGCCAGCAGGGGAGGCTATGGCTACACCTTC.

The chain couples TRBV27 to TRBJ2-5, with D possibly TRBD1 on 6 matching bases. Trimming removed 6 bases from V and 4 bases from J, with 12 bases in between. The CDR3 consists of 13 residues. CDR1 and CDR2 (germline): MNHEY, SMNVEV (reference sequence). CDR3 sequence (DNA): TGTGCCAGCAGGCTTACAGGGCGAGAGACCCAGTACTTC. Translating gives CASRLTGRETQYF.

This clone was seen a handful of times. The rearrangement joins TRBV25-1 to TRBJ2-5, with 10 positions matching TRBD2. The germline gives CDR1 MGHDK, CDR2 SYGVNS. V trimming: 7 bases; J trimming: 3 bases; junction bases outside the gene matches: 5. The CDR3 extends over 14 amino acids. This CDR3 reads CASTPGLAKETQYF. The CDR3, as DNA: TGTGCCAGCACTCCGGGACTAGCGAAAGAGACCCAGTACTTC. Full variable domain (outside the CDR3, taken from reference TRBV25-1 and TRBJ2-5): EADIYQTPRYLVIGTGKKITLECSQTMGHDKMYWYQQDPGMELHLIHYSYGVNSTEKGDLSSESTVSRIRTEHFPLTLESARPSHTSQYLCASTPGLAKETQYFGPGTRLLVL.

The rearrangement joins TRBV15 to TRBJ1-6, with D tentatively TRBD1 (5 bases). Trimming removed 5 bases from V and 0 bases from J, with 14 bases in between. The germline CDR1 and CDR2 sequences are LNHNV and YYDKDF (reference sequence). The CDR3 spans 17 residues. The DNA of the CDR3 is TGTGCCACCAGCGGGGGAGGGCAGTCCTCCTATAATTCACCCCTCCACTTT. Protein sequence: CATSGGGQSSYNSPLHF.

The chain couples TRBV3-1 (or the pseudogene TRBV3-2) to TRBJ2-2; 9 bases fit TRBD2. This CDR3 has 17 residues. Trimming at V came to 1 base and at J to 6 bases, leaving 9 bases not matched to a gene. Per the germline V gene, CDR1 is LGHDT and CDR2 is YNNKEL (reference sequence). Written as DNA, the CDR3 is TGTGCCAGCAGCCAAGGGGAATTAGCGGGGGAAGCCGGGGAGCTGTTTTTT. Translation: CASSQGELAGEAGELFF.

J is TRBJ1-1 and V is TRBV10-3, with a tentative D call TRBD1 (5 bases). The CDR3 runs to 17 residues. V was trimmed by 9 bases and J by 0 bases, leaving 23 bases between them. Per the germline V gene, CDR1 is ENHRY and CDR2 is SYGVKD. For the CDR3, the DNA is TGTGCCATTGCAGGCGGGGGAATCCCCTACTTGAACACTGAAGCTTTCTTT. Its protein is CAIAGGGIPYLNTEAFF.

V usage is TRBV7-2 and J usage is TRBJ1-2; no definite D call. The V and J ends lost 5 bases and 8 bases respectively, with 18 bases between them. This CDR3 comprises 14 residues. Looked up from germline, CDR1 is SGHTA and CDR2 is FQGNSA. CDR3 residues: CASSAIAQVDGYTF. The CDR3 region has the DNA TGTGCCAGCAGCGCCATCGCTCAGGTCGACGGCTACACCTTC.

This chain uses TRBV2 with TRBJ1-2; perhaps TRBD1 as D (5 bases). The germline gives CDR1 SNHLY, CDR2 FYNNEI. The CDR3 has 13 residues. Between the trimmed V and J ends, which lost 10 bases and 3 bases, there was a span of 15 bases. CDR3 sequence (DNA): TGTGCCACCCAGGGTTTTCTGGACTATGGCTACACCTTC. This translates into CATQGFLDYGYTF.

The chain has TRBV28 and TRBJ2-3; maybe TRBD2 (6 bases). The CDR3 extends over 14 amino acids. Looked up from germline, CDR1 is MDHEN and CDR2 is SYDVKM. V was trimmed by 9 bases and J by 0 bases, leaving 13 bases between them. The DNA for the CDR3 is TGTGCCAGTCGGGGGAGCTTGAGCACAGATACGCAGTATTTT. Translation gives CASRGSLSTDTQYF.

This chain's CDR3 is CASSSTGGNGYTF. CDR3 sequence (DNA): TGTGCCAGCAGCTCGACAGGGGGGAATGGCTACACCTTC. The rearrangement links TRBV7-9 to TRBJ1-2, with 9 bases fitting TRBD1. J gave up 6 bases and V 4 bases, and 3 bases lay outside the gene matches. Germline V gene sequence: CDR1 SEHNR, CDR2 FQNEAQ (reference sequence). CDR3 length: 13 amino acids.

The chain is built from TRBV5-1 and TRBJ2-3; 9 bases agree with TRBD2. This CDR3 is 17 amino acids long. J gave up 5 bases and V 3 bases, and 13 bases lay outside the gene matches. The germline V gene has CDR1 SGHRS and CDR2 YFSETQ. The CDR3 DNA is TGCGCCAGCAGCTCCCCTATTAGCGGGGGCCGGGGAGATACGCAGTATTTT. Its translation is CASSSPISGGRGDTQYF.

The chain recombines TRBV4-3 with TRBJ1-2; D unresolved. V was pared by 3 bases and J by 0 bases, with 8 bases between. The germline V gene encodes CDR1 LGHNA and CDR2 YSLEER. The CDR3 covers 14 residues. CDR3 region: CASSQGRPNYGYTF. The CDR3 DNA reads TGCGCCAGCAGCCAGGGGAGGCCTAACTATGGCTACACCTTC.

The chain carries TRBV4-3 and TRBJ1-1; D is perhaps TRBD1 (5 bases). CDR3 length equals 13 residues. Germline loops: CDR1 LGHNA, CDR2 YSLEER. Deletions cut 4 bases from V and 1 base from J, with 7 bases between. CDR3 amino acids: CASSRTQNTEAFF. CDR3 DNA sequence: TGCGCCAGCAGCCGGACACAGAACACTGAAGCTTTCTTT.

This clone showed up just once. The genes are TRBV11-2 and TRBJ2-5; the D is unclear. CDR3 size: 14 residues. V was cut by 1 base and J by 0 bases, with 6 bases left in between. Germline V gives CDR1 SGHAT, CDR2 FQNNGV. The chain's CDR3 is CASSLGQNQETQYF. The CDR3 DNA sequence: TGTGCCAGCAGCTTAGGGCAAAACCAAGAGACCCAGTACTTC.

The J gene is TRBJ2-5, the V gene TRBV28, with 7 bases aligning to TRBD2. Losses at the gene ends were 2 bases for V and 4 bases for J; bases not matched to a gene: 10. There are 16 residues in the CDR3. From germline, CDR1 is MDHEN and CDR2 SYDVKM. The CDR3 bases are TGTGCCAGCAGTTTAGATATGGGGGGGAAACGAGAGACCCAGTACTTC. Its translation is CASSLDMGGKRETQYF.

The CDR3 loop is CASSEGLGGSYEQYV. CDR3 sequence (DNA): TGTGCCAGCAGTGAAGGACTAGGTGGCTCCTACGAGCAGTACGTC. The chain combines TRBV6-1 with TRBJ2-7; a weak D match, TRBD2 (6 bases). Germline CDR1 is MNHNS and CDR2 is SASEGT. V lost 1 base and J lost 0, with 10 bases in between. The CDR3 has 15 residues.

V usage is TRBV18 and J usage is TRBJ2-7, with TRBD2 identical over 10 bases. From germline, CDR1 is KGHSH and CDR2 LQKENI. Losses at the gene ends were 5 bases for V and 3 bases for J; bases not matched to a gene: 13. This CDR3 is built from 17 residues. CDR3 sequence (DNA): TGTGCCAGCTCAAACGAAAACAGCGGGAGGGCTCGCTACGAGCAGTACGTC. Protein: CASSNENSGRARYEQYV.

The chain recombines TRBV7-2 with TRBJ1-1; the D gene is possibly TRBD1 (5 bases). CDR1 is SGHTA and CDR2 is FQGNSA in the germline V gene. Trimming shortened V by 1 base and J by 5 bases, and 14 bases separated the two germline ends. The CDR3 runs 15 residues. DNA for the CDR3: TGTGCCAGCAGCTTAGGGAGGGGTGCGGGTACTGAAGCTTTCTTT. Its protein product is CASSLGRGAGTEAFF.

This chain uses TRBV6-2 or TRBV6-3 with TRBJ2-3, with D maybe TRBD2 (5 bases). Germline CDR1 and CDR2: MNHEY and SVGEGT. The V end was cut by 3 bases, the J end by 1 base, with 11 bases between. The CDR3 is made up of 15 amino acids. The CDR3 sequence: CASSYWGDRTDTQYF. The CDR3 coding sequence is TGTGCCAGCAGTTATTGGGGAGATCGCACAGATACGCAGTATTTT.

The rearrangement links TRBV3-1 (or the pseudogene TRBV3-2) to TRBJ2-4, with a possible D match to TRBD2 (6 bases). This CDR3 has 13 residues. Trimming took off 3 bases at V and 3 bases at J, with 6 bases between the two ends. CDR1 LGHDT and CDR2 YNNKEL come from the germline V gene (reference sequence). The CDR3 DNA follows: TGTGCCAGCAGCCAGGGACTCAAAAACATTCAGTACTTC. Residues: CASSQGLKNIQYF.

This clone occurred once. The chain joins TRBV4-3 to TRBJ2-1, with D possibly being TRBD1 (5 bases). Trimming took 1 base from V and 5 from J, leaving 15 bases between them. The CDR3 sequence is 16 residues long. Per germline, CDR1 LGHNA and CDR2 YSLEER. This CDR3 is CASSQGVAGIHNEQFF. The CDR3 region has the DNA TGCGCCAGCAGCCAAGGGGTGGCAGGGATCCACAATGAGCAGTTCTTC.

This clone was picked up a small number of times. The rearrangement joins TRBV11-3 to TRBJ2-7, with D tentatively TRBD1 (6 bases). The germline CDR1 and CDR2 sequences are SGHNT and YENEEA. The CDR3 is 12 residues long. V was clipped by 6 bases and J by 5 bases, with 11 bases between them. CDR3 nucleotides: TGTGCCAGCAGTACAGGGTACAACGAGCAGTACTTC. It specifies CASSTGYNEQYF.

V is TRBV28 and J is TRBJ1-6; D is perhaps TRBD1 (5 bases). Trimming removed 6 bases at V and 0 bases at J, with 15 bases between. CDR1 and CDR2 from the germline V gene are MDHEN and SYDVKM. The CDR3 extends over 17 amino acids. CDR3 bases: TGTGCCAGCAGACCCAGGGCGGGAAGCTCCTATAATTCACCCCTCCACTTT. Protein product: CASRPRAGSSYNSPLHF. Complete variable domain (other parts from reference TRBV28 and TRBJ1-6): DVKVTQSSRYLVKRTGEKVFLECVQDMDHENMFWYRQDPGLGLRLIYFSYDVKMKEKGDIPEGYSVSREKKERFSLILESASTNQTSMYLCASRPRAGSSYNSPLHFGNGTRLTVT.

CDR3 protein: CASRQGQGGNSPLHF. CDR3 bases: TGTGCCAGCAGGCAGGGACAGGGGGGAAATTCACCCCTCCACTTT. The chain combines TRBV28 with TRBJ1-6; 11 nucleotides line up with TRBD1. Germline V CDR1 and CDR2: MDHEN, SYDVKM. With 6 bases clipped from V and 7 bases from J, the junction kept 5 bases outside the gene matches. CDR3 length: 15 residues.

CDR3 protein: CASSSPRGGGRRWNEQFF. CDR3 nucleotide sequence: TGTGCCAGCAGCTCGCCCCGAGGGGGCGGTAGAAGGTGGAATGAGCAGTTCTTC. The chain couples TRBV11-3 to TRBJ2-1; 7 nucleotides line up with TRBD1. The J segment lost 7 bases and the V segment lost 4 bases, leaving 19 bases of the junction unmatched. This CDR3 is built from 18 residues. Germline V gene lookup returns CDR1 SGHNT and CDR2 YENEEA.

The rearrangement links TRBV6-5 to TRBJ1-3; D may be TRBD1 (5 bases). The ends were cut back, 6 bases at V and 4 bases at J, with 10 bases in the middle. Germline V gene lookup returns CDR1 MNHEY and CDR2 SVGAGI. The CDR3 consists of 13 residues. The CDR3 loop reads CASSQGLGNTIYF. Here the CDR3 DNA reads TGTGCCAGCAGCCAGGGACTGGGAAACACCATATATTTT.

The chain uses TRBV5-5 and TRBJ1-6; 9 positions match TRBD1. CDR3 length: 13 residues. Per germline, CDR1 SGHKS and CDR2 YYEKEE (reference sequence). With 10 bases clipped from V and 6 bases from J, the junction kept 5 bases outside the gene matches. The CDR3 spells CAGGQGINSPLHF. Here the CDR3 DNA reads TGTGCCGGGGGACAGGGCATTAATTCACCCCTCCACTTT.